The 22 T cell receptor beta chains reported below all come from one sample, sequenced in a study of blood T cell repertoires in COVID-19. Clones were sequenced by immunoSEQ multiplex PCR, and TCRdb holds only the in-frame ones, with some missing. The top ten hold about 5% of the sample, which has around 200,000 clones, 85% seen once. Material: peripheral blood. Source of these receptors: an elderly woman with acute or convalescent COVID-19.

The rearrangement uses TRBV2 and TRBJ1-5, with 9 nucleotides matching TRBD1. The CDR3 totals 15 residues. Per germline, CDR1 SNHLY and CDR2 FYNNEI. The V gene end was trimmed by 6 bases and the J gene end by 5 bases; junction bases not matched to a gene: 8. CDR3 DNA: TGTGCCAGCAGCAGGGACAGGGAGGGCGATCAGCCCCAGCATTTT. Its protein is CASSRDREGDQPQHF.

The V call is TRBV19, the J call TRBJ2-7; 9 bases match TRBD1. Germline loops: CDR1 LNHDA, CDR2 SQIVND (reference sequence). Germline trimming cut 5 bases from V and 0 bases from J; bases unmatched to any gene: 2. The length of the CDR3 is 14 residues. CDR3 sequence: CASSRGQGSYEQYF. The CDR3 nucleotides are TGTGCCAGTAGTCGGGGACAGGGCTCCTACGAGCAGTACTTC.

The chain uses TRBV9 and TRBJ2-3, with D perhaps matching TRBD1 (7 bases). V lost 3 bases and J lost 0, with 17 bases in between. CDR3 size: 17 residues. Per the germline V gene, CDR1 is SGDLS and CDR2 is YYNGEE. The CDR3 nucleotides read TGTGCCAGCAGCGCCGGACAGTCAGGGGGGAGCACAGATACGCAGTATTTT. Translating gives CASSAGQSGGSTDTQYF.

The V gene is TRBV23-1, the J gene TRBJ1-2, with 7 bases identical to TRBD1. TRBV23-1 is an open reading frame, and its role is uncertain. The V gene end was trimmed by 5 bases and the J gene end by 6 bases; junction bases not matched to a gene: 21. The CDR3 totals 18 residues. Written as DNA, the CDR3 is TGCGCCAGCAGTAGTACGGCCAGGGGGGTGACTATTTATGATGGCTACACCTTC. Protein: CASSSTARGVTIYDGYTF.

The CDR3 is CASSPLGRESNQPQHF. DNA for the CDR3: TGTGCCAGCAGCCCCTTAGGGAGAGAAAGCAATCAGCCCCAGCATTTT. This rearrangement joins TRBV7-9 to TRBJ1-5; D is unclear. CDR1 is SEHNR and CDR2 is FQNEAQ in the germline V gene (reference sequence). CDR3 length equals 16 residues. V lost 5 bases to trimming and J lost 1 base, with 15 bases between them.

This chain joins TRBV20-1 and TRBJ1-2, with unresolved D. Germline V gene data show CDR1 as DFQATT and CDR2 as SNEGSKA (reference sequence). V lost 3 bases and J 2 bases, leaving 7 bases between the germline ends. The CDR3 covers 12 residues. In DNA form, the CDR3 reads TGCAGTGCTAGTCCAGGAAACTATGGCTACACCTTC. The encoded protein is CSASPGNYGYTF.

V usage is TRBV2 and J usage is TRBJ2-5, with D maybe TRBD1 (6 bases). Between the trimmed V and J ends, which lost 2 bases and 12 bases, there was a span of 16 bases. The CDR3 is made up of 13 amino acids. CDR1 is SNHLY, CDR2 FYNNEI, per germline. The CDR3 is CASSETFKQGEYF. In DNA, the CDR3 is TGTGCCAGCAGTGAAACCTTCAAACAGGGAGAGTACTTC. Filled out from reference TRBV2 and TRBJ2-5, the complete variable domain reads EPEVTQTPSHQVTQMGQEVILRCVPISNHLYFYWYRQILGQKVEFLVSFYNNEISEKSEIFDDQFSVERPDGSNFTLKIRSTKLEDSAMYFCASSETFKQGEYFGPGTRLLVL.

Of note for this clone: Other DNA sequences in this specimen translate into the identical CDR3. This chain uses TRBV9 with TRBJ1-2; the D gene is possibly TRBD1 (6 bases). The CDR3 sequence is 15 residues long. Germline V gene sequence: CDR1 SGDLS, CDR2 YYNGEE. V was clipped by 2 bases and J by 8 bases, with 19 bases between them. The CDR3 DNA sequence: TGTGCCAGCAGCGTCGGGGGGGGCGGCCCTCCGGGCTACACCTTC. Translated, it gives CASSVGGGGPPGYTF.

The V and J genes are TRBV7-2 and TRBJ1-1, with 9 bases fitting TRBD1. Germline assignment: CDR1 SGHTA and CDR2 FQGNSA. CDR3 length: 14 amino acids. The ends lost 5 bases at V and 6 bases at J; junction bases unmatched: 7. The CDR3 sequence is CASSGQGPGPEAFF. CDR3 nucleotides: TGTGCCAGCAGCGGACAGGGGCCCGGGCCTGAAGCTTTCTTT.

This clone was found once. V gene TRBV24-1 combines with J gene TRBJ2-1; 7 bases map to TRBD2. The V gene's germline CDR1 is KGHDR and CDR2 SFDVKD. J lost 0 bases, V lost 6 bases, and 7 bases had no gene match. The CDR3 totals 16 residues. CDR3 loop: CATSPSGSSSYNEQFF. CDR3 coding DNA: TGTGCCACCAGTCCTAGCGGTTCTAGCTCCTACAATGAGCAGTTCTTC.

The rearrangement links TRBV7-9 to TRBJ1-2; 7 bases map to TRBD1. With 5 bases clipped from V and 3 bases from J, the junction kept 9 bases outside the gene matches. The CDR3 extends over 15 amino acids. The germline gives CDR1 SEHNR, CDR2 FQNEAQ (reference sequence). In DNA form, the CDR3 reads TGTGCCAGCAGCCCTGGGACAGCGTCTCACTATGGCTACACCTTC. This codes for CASSPGTASHYGYTF.

This clone was observed once. CDR3 in amino acids: CASSRGSAIMNTEAFF. The DNA of the CDR3 is TGTGCCAGTAGTCGGGGGTCGGCAATTATGAACACTGAAGCTTTCTTT. The J gene is TRBJ1-1, the V gene TRBV19; possible D gene TRBD1, 5 bases. Germline assignment: CDR1 LNHDA and CDR2 SQIVND (reference sequence). V was pared by 5 bases and J by 0 bases, with 16 bases between. The CDR3 is 16 residues long.

V usage is TRBV10-3 and J usage is TRBJ1-2; TRBD1 might be the D (5 bases). Trimming cost V 2 bases and J 7 bases, with 14 bases left between them. Germline lookup yields CDR1 ENHRY and CDR2 SYGVKD. This CDR3 region has 14 residues. CDR3 region: CAISEQGLQFGYTF. In DNA, the CDR3 is TGTGCCATCAGTGAGCAGGGTCTTCAGTTTGGCTACACCTTC.

The V and J genes are TRBV28 and TRBJ1-2, with D possibly matching TRBD1 (6 bases). This CDR3 region has 17 residues. V lost 10 bases and J lost 3, with 27 bases in between. Germline CDR1 reads MDHEN; CDR2 reads SYDVKM. CDR3 amino acids: CATKVSLGGAEDYGYTF. The CDR3 DNA is TGTGCCACCAAAGTTTCCCTCGGGGGGGCTGAGGACTATGGCTACACCTTC.

Comments on this clone: At one end the junction does not follow the germline gene, possibly because of a read error. This sequence joins TRBV7-7 and TRBJ1-5; D is undetermined. Germline V CDR1 and CDR2: SSHAT, FNYEAQ (reference sequence). The CDR3 loop spans 13 amino acids. The CDR3 bases are TGTGCTAGCAGCTTAGACGCGAATCAGCCCCAGCATTTT. This encodes CASSLDANQPQHF.

The rearrangement links TRBV2 to TRBJ2-2, with D tentatively TRBD1 (5 bases). Trimming stripped 2 bases from V and 8 bases from J, with 9 bases between. The CDR3 is made up of 13 amino acids. CDR1 is SNHLY, CDR2 FYNNEI, per germline. This CDR3 is CASSEIGAGELFF. The CDR3 DNA is TGTGCCAGCAGTGAAATAGGGGCAGGGGAGCTGTTTTTT.

This chain joins TRBV3-1 (or the pseudogene TRBV3-2) and TRBJ2-7; 8 bases line up with TRBD2. Looked up from germline, CDR1 is LGHDT and CDR2 is YNNKEL (reference sequence). This CDR3 is 12 amino acids long. J lost 5 bases, V lost 4 bases, and 1 base had no gene match. The CDR3 region is CASSPGGHEQYF. CDR3 DNA: TGTGCCAGCAGCCCGGGGGGGCACGAGCAGTACTTC.

This chain connects TRBV6-2 or TRBV6-3 to TRBJ1-5, with D hard to call. Looked up from germline, CDR1 is MNHEY and CDR2 is SVGEGT. Trimming pared 3 bases from V and 3 bases from J, leaving 9 bases between. The CDR3 sequence is 14 residues long. In nucleotides, the CDR3 is TGTGCCAGCAGTTATCGGCAGGTCAATCAGCCCCAGCATTTT. Translating gives CASSYRQVNQPQHF.

As to this clone: A junction boundary mismatches the germline segment, possibly from a read error. The chain is built from TRBV28 and TRBJ1-1; 8 bases are a match to TRBD1. This CDR3 contains 14 residues. Germline CDR1 MDHEN, CDR2 SYDVKM. The CDR3 DNA reads TGTGCCAGCAGTTTGGGACAGGCGAACTCTGAAGCTTTCTTT. Translation: CASSLGQANSEAFF.

CDR3 residues: CASSFPGTGGNIQYF. DNA for the CDR3: TGTGCCAGCAGCTTCCCTGGGACAGGGGGAAACATTCAGTACTTC. V and J are TRBV11-2 and TRBJ2-4; 11 bases agree with TRBD1. J was trimmed by 6 bases and V by 3 bases; bases with no gene match: 4. Germline V lookup: CDR1 SGHAT, CDR2 FQNNGV. This CDR3 has 15 amino acids.

V usage is TRBV5-1 and J usage is TRBJ1-1; D is possibly TRBD1 (6 bases). Trimming removed 0 bases at V and 6 bases at J, with 18 bases between. This CDR3 has 16 amino acids. CDR1 is SGHRS, CDR2 YFSETQ, per germline. In nucleotides, the CDR3 is TGCGCCAGCAGCTTGGTAGGTGGGGGCCTTGAGGCTGAAGCTTTCTTT. Amino acid sequence: CASSLVGGGLEAEAFF.

CDR3 DNA: TGTGCCAGCAGCGTGGGACTAGCGGGAGGGCTACGTGAGCAGTTCTTC. It is translated as CASSVGLAGGLREQFF. The chain couples TRBV6-4 to TRBJ2-1; 16 nucleotides align to TRBD2. CDR1 is MRHNA, CDR2 SNTAGT, per germline. The J segment lost 9 bases and the V segment lost 6 bases, leaving 8 bases of the junction unmatched. This CDR3 has 16 amino acids.